Detailed here is one TCR beta chain. This sample is drawn from a study of blood T cell repertoires in COVID-19. Methods used by the authors: The authors estimated nucleated cell counts from reference gene primer amplification. Some clones are missing from TCRdb's copy, which holds only in-frame ones; the method was immunoSEQ multiplex PCR. The DNA was the basis for D and trimming; V, J and clone size are from that table. The table lists around 40,000 clones, 80% of them singletons, with roughly 35% in the top ten. The CDR3 has 12 amino acids. Germline V gene data show CDR1 as SGHAT and CDR2 as FQNNGV. Deletions cut 6 bases from V and 3 bases from J, with 9 bases between.

The V call is TRBV11-2, the J call TRBJ2-7; D is possibly TRBD1 (5 bases). The TCR sequence derives from an elderly man with active or convalescent COVID-19. The sequencing sample was made of peripheral blood. The CDR3 here is CASRSDSYEQYF. CDR3 nucleotides: TGTGCCAGCAGATCTGACAGCTACGAGCAGTACTTC.